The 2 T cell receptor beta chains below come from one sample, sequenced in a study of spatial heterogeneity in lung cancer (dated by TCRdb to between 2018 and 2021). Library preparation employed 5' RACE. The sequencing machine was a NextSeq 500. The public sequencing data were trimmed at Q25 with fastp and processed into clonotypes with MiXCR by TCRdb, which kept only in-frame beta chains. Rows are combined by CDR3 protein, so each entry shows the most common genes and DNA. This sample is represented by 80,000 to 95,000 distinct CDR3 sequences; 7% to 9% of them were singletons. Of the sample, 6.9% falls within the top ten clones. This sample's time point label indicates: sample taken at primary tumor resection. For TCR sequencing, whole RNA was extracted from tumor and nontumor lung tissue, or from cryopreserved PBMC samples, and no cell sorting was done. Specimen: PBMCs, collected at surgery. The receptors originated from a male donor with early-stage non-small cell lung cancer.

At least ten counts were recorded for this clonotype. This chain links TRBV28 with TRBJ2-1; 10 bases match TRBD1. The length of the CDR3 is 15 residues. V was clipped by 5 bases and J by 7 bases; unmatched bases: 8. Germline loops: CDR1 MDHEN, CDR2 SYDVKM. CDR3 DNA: TGTGCCAGCAGTCCTGGTAGGACAGGGGGAAATGAGCAGTTCTTC. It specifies CASSPGRTGGNEQFF.

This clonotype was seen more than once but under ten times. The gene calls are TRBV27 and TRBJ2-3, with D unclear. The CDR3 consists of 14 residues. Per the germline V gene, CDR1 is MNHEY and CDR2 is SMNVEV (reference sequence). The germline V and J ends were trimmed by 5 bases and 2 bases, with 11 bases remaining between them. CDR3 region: CASSPDHSTDTQYF. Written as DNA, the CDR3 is TGTGCCAGCAGTCCGGACCATTCCACAGATACGCAGTATTTT.